Following are 10 T cell receptor beta chains from one sample sequenced in a study of T cell repertoires in cytomegalovirus infection. TCRdb reanalysed the reads using MiXCR and keeps one entry per CDR3 protein. Of 640,000 or so distinct CDR3 sequences in the sample, around 32% were seen once. The antigens of these receptors remain unknown. The material was cultured PBMCs, obtained from culture after CMV antigen stimulation. All receptors derive from a human donor in good health (CMV status not recorded). Some clones in this sample may be carry-over from other donors' samples.

There are a few counts of this clonotype. The J gene is TRBJ1-2, the V gene TRBV12-3 or TRBV12-4; TRBD1 matches at 9 bases. CDR3 size: 15 residues. V gave up 6 bases and J gave up 1 base; unmatched junction bases: 6. CDR3 loop: CASSLETGGNYGYTF. CDR3 coding DNA: TGTGCCAGCAGCTTGGAGACAGGGGGTAACTATGGCTACACCTTC.

In this sample, this clonotype turned up many times. The gene calls are TRBV7-9 and TRBJ1-6, with a possible D match to TRBD1 (5 bases). Trimming cost V 4 bases and J 10 bases, with 23 bases left between them. The CDR3 length is 17 residues. The V gene's germline CDR1 is SEHNR and CDR2 FQNEAQ (reference sequence). The CDR3 spells CASSSLSSGGSGSPLHF. DNA of the CDR3: TGTGCCAGCAGCTCCCTCTCGAGTGGGGGATCTGGGTCACCCCTCCACTTT.

This clonotype occurred a few times. The V gene is TRBV2, the J gene TRBJ2-1, with 12 bases that match TRBD1. CDR3 size: 14 residues. From germline, CDR1 is SNHLY and CDR2 FYNNEI. V shed 5 bases and J 8 bases; nucleotides not matched to a gene: 4. CDR3 loop: CASSWDRGQDEQFF. The CDR3 nucleotides are TGTGCCAGCAGTTGGGACAGGGGGCAAGATGAGCAGTTCTTC. Full variable domain (rest looked up from reference TRBV2 and TRBJ2-1): EPEVTQTPSHQVTQMGQEVILRCVPISNHLYFYWYRQILGQKVEFLVSFYNNEISEKSEIFDDQFSVERPDGSNFTLKIRSTKLEDSAMYFCASSWDRGQDEQFFGPGTRLTVL.

This clonotype was counted only a few times. The CDR3 bases are TGTGCCAGCAGTGAAGAGGGGGCTTCACCCCTCCACTTT. Translating gives CASSEEGASPLHF. V is TRBV6-1 and J is TRBJ1-6; 7 bases align to TRBD1. This CDR3 contains 13 residues. Germline loops: CDR1 MNHNS, CDR2 SASEGT. Trimming at V came to 1 base and at J to 9 bases, leaving 0 bases not matched to a gene.

This clonotype was detected ten times or more. The chain is built from TRBV7-2 and TRBJ2-7; 7 bases are shared with TRBD1. The CDR3 has 14 amino acids. V shed 3 bases, J shed 2 bases, and the junction held 4 bases outside the gene matches. Per the germline V gene, CDR1 is SGHTA and CDR2 is FQGNSA. CDR3 sequence: CASSFRDRPYEQYF. The CDR3 DNA reads TGTGCCAGCAGCTTCCGGGACAGACCCTACGAGCAGTACTTC.

This rearrangement joins TRBV29-1 to TRBJ2-1; 8 bases agree with TRBD1. This CDR3 has 13 residues. Germline trimming cut 8 bases from V and 2 bases from J; bases unmatched to any gene: 5. Germline V lookup: CDR1 SQVTM, CDR2 ANQGSEA. The CDR3 loop reads CSSGQGPYNEQFF. CDR3 coding DNA: TGCAGCTCTGGACAGGGCCCCTACAATGAGCAGTTCTTC.

The J gene is TRBJ1-5, the V gene TRBV5-6; D call uncertain. Trimming shortened V by 0 bases and J by 6 bases, and 10 bases separated the two germline ends. Germline lookup yields CDR1 SGHDT and CDR2 YYEEEE. This CDR3 has 14 residues. The CDR3 here is CASSLAGVTQPQHF. The CDR3 DNA sequence: TGTGCCAGCAGCTTGGCAGGAGTGACTCAGCCCCAGCATTTT.

J is TRBJ1-5 and V is TRBV7-8, with D unresolved. The V end was cut by 1 base, the J end by 2 bases, with 12 bases between. Germline V gene sequence: CDR1 SGHVS, CDR2 FQNEAQ. There are 16 residues in the CDR3. CDR3 region: CASSLGTAGGNQPQHF. The CDR3 region has the DNA TGTGCCAGCAGCTTAGGAACAGCTGGGGGCAATCAGCCCCAGCATTTT.

In its sample, this clonotype was seen a few times. J is TRBJ2-7 and V is TRBV6-1; possible D gene TRBD2, 5 bases. Germline V gene lookup returns CDR1 MNHNS and CDR2 SASEGT. With 6 bases removed from V and 0 bases from J, the gap between germline ends came to 9 bases. The length of the CDR3 is 13 residues. CDR3 DNA: TGTGCCAGCAGGCGGGCGCACTCCTACGAGCAGTACTTC. It codes for CASRRAHSYEQYF.

The chain uses TRBV7-2 and TRBJ2-1, with D possibly matching TRBD2 (5 bases). The CDR3 has 15 amino acids. Germline-derived CDR1 and CDR2 are SGHTA and FQGNSA. V lost 2 bases and J lost 4, with 12 bases in between. CDR3 bases: TGTGCCAGCAGCTTACCAATTAGCGAGTACAATGAGCAGTTCTTC. Protein: CASSLPISEYNEQFF.